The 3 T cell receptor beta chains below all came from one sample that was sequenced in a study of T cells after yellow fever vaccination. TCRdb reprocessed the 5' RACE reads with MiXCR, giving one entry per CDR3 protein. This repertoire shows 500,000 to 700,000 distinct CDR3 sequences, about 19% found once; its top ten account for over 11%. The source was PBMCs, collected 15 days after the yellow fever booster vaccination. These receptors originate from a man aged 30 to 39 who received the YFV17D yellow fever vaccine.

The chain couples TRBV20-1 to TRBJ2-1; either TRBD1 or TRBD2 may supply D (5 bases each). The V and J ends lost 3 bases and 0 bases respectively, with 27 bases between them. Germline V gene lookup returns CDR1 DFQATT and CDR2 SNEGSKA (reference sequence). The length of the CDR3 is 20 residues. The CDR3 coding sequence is TGCAGTGCTAGCGGGTCTGGGGCGGGCCACCATCTAAGCTCCTACAATGAGCAGTTCTTC. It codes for CSASGSGAGHHLSSYNEQFF.

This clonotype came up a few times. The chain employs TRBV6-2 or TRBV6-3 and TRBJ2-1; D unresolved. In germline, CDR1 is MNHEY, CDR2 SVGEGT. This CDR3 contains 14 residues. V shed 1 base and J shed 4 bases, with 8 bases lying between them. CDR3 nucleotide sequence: TGTGCCAGCAGTTACTTCGCAGGATACAATGAGCAGTTCTTC. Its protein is CASSYFAGYNEQFF.

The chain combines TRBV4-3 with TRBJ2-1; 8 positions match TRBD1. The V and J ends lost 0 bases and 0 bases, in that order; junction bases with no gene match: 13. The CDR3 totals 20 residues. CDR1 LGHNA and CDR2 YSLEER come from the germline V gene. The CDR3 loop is CASSQEGTGLAGLSYNEQFF. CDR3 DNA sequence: TGCGCCAGCAGCCAAGAAGGGACAGGACTGGCGGGGCTCTCCTACAATGAGCAGTTCTTC.